One sample yielded the 29 T cell receptor beta chains listed below, sequenced in a study of Ad26.COV2.S vaccination and SARS-CoV-2 variants (dated by TCRdb to the early 2020s). The sample's treatment or condition, from its label and the paper: 15 to 20 received Ad26.COV2.S at low or high dose, single or two shots; several received placebo; per-sample allocation not given. For vaccine and placebo recipients, the sequenced repertoires came from samples collected on day 63 after the first injection. Library construction relied on the immunoSEQ multiplex PCR assay. TCRdb obtained this table from immuneACCESS and retained in-frame rearrangements with V and J assigned. These tables miss some clones; where compared with another copy, unresolved V genes account for less than half of the shortfall, and the remainder is unexplained. The sample table holds 410,000 or so clones, of which approximately 92% were seen once. The top ten clones comprise over 9% of the sample.

The sequencing used peripheral blood, collected in a trial of Ad26.COV2.S vaccine versus placebo. These receptors originate from a person aged 18-60 years who received the Ad26.COV2.S COVID-19 vaccine or a placebo.

In this sample, this clone turned up once. Here the CDR3 reads CASSRQPYSNQPQHF. In nucleotides, the CDR3 is TGTGCCAGCAGTCGACAGCCATATAGCAATCAGCCCCAGCATTTT. The J gene is TRBJ1-5, the V gene TRBV6-5; D may be TRBD1 (5 bases). CDR3 length: 15 residues. Deletions cut 5 bases from V and 0 bases from J, with 11 bases between. Germline V gene lookup returns CDR1 MNHEY and CDR2 SVGAGI.

The chain is built from TRBV7-9 and TRBJ2-2, with 8 bases identical to TRBD2. The length of the CDR3 is 16 residues. From germline, CDR1 is SEHNR and CDR2 FQNEAQ (reference sequence). The V gene end was trimmed by 5 bases and the J gene end by 8 bases; junction bases not matched to a gene: 13. CDR3: CASSLRTSGRTGELFF. The CDR3 DNA sequence: TGTGCCAGCAGCCTACGAACCAGCGGGAGAACTGGGGAGCTGTTTTTT.

Regarding this clone: One end of the junction does not line up with germline, which may come from a read error. The rearrangement uses TRBV4-1 and TRBJ2-2; weak D call: TRBD2 (5 bases). This CDR3 has 16 amino acids. Germline V gives CDR1 MGHRA, CDR2 YSYEKL. The CDR3 loop is CASSQGGGAKTGELFF. The CDR3 DNA follows: TGCGCCAGCAGCCAAGGAGGAGGAGCGAAGACCGGGGAGCTGTTTTTT.

This clone was observed once. CDR3 in DNA: TGTGCCAGCAGCTTGCTGGTTGCCCGCCAAGAGACCCAGTACTTC. It codes for CASSLLVARQETQYF. The gene calls are TRBV5-4 and TRBJ2-5; D is ambiguous. V was clipped by 1 base and J by 1 base, with 11 bases between them. The length of the CDR3 is 15 residues. Germline CDR1 and CDR2: SGHNT and YYREEE (reference sequence).

The chain has TRBV27 and TRBJ2-5; D perhaps matches TRBD1 (5 bases). The CDR3 length is 14 residues. Per germline, CDR1 MNHEY and CDR2 SMNVEV (reference sequence). Trimming shortened V by 4 bases and J by 2 bases, and 11 bases separated the two germline ends. The DNA of the CDR3 is TGTGCCAGCAGTTACGGACACAATCAAGAGACCCAGTACTTC. Its protein product is CASSYGHNQETQYF.

This clone was seen a handful of times. This rearrangement joins TRBV9 to TRBJ2-7; 9 bases fit TRBD1. This CDR3 has 16 residues. Losses at the gene ends were 3 bases for V and 6 bases for J; bases not matched to a gene: 13. The germline V gene encodes CDR1 SGDLS and CDR2 YYNGEE. CDR3 residues: CASSEGPGTGLGEQYF. The CDR3 nucleotides read TGTGCCAGCAGCGAGGGCCCCGGGACAGGGTTAGGCGAGCAGTACTTC.

The chain carries TRBV19 and TRBJ2-3; 10 bases map to TRBD2. The CDR3 has 14 amino acids. The germline V gene has CDR1 LNHDA and CDR2 SQIVND (reference sequence). The V gene end was trimmed by 7 bases and the J gene end by 6 bases; junction bases not matched to a gene: 7. The CDR3 DNA reads TGTGCCAGTACATCTCCGGGACTAGCGGATACGCAGTATTTT. Translating gives CASTSPGLADTQYF.

This clone was recorded once. The chain employs TRBV6-5 and TRBJ1-2, with TRBD1 matching over 9 bases. After removal of 4 bases from V and 4 bases from J, the junction contained 10 bases not matched to a gene. CDR3 length equals 16 residues. CDR1 is MNHEY, CDR2 SVGAGI, per germline. CDR3 DNA: TGTGCCAGCAGTTTCAAACGGACAGGGGCCCTCTATGGCTACACCTTC. It specifies CASSFKRTGALYGYTF.

This clone was seen just once. The chain uses TRBV13 and TRBJ2-7; D remains ambiguous. V dropped 4 bases and J dropped 3 bases, with 10 bases sitting between them. The CDR3 sequence is 13 residues long. Germline CDR1 is PRHDT and CDR2 is FYEKMQ (reference sequence). The CDR3 DNA is TGTGCCAGCAGCTCGGAGCAAGTCTACGAGCAGTACTTC. As protein: CASSSEQVYEQYF. The complete variable domain, with remaining parts taken from reference TRBV13 and TRBJ2-7, reads AAGVIQSPRHLIKEKRETATLKCYPIPRHDTVYWYQQGPGQDPQFLISFYEKMQSDKGSIPDRFSAQQFSDYHSELNMSSLELGDSALYFCASSSEQVYEQYFGPGTRLTVT.

The V call is TRBV5-6, the J call TRBJ1-5; TRBD1 might be the D (5 bases). Germline V lookup: CDR1 SGHDT, CDR2 YYEEEE. CDR3 length: 15 residues. The V end was cut by 5 bases, the J end by 3 bases, with 15 bases between. CDR3 sequence reads: CASRFTREDNQPQHF. The CDR3 bases are TGTGCCAGCAGATTTACCAGGGAAGACAATCAGCCCCAGCATTTT.

The CDR3 DNA sequence: TGCAGTGCTAGTCGAGGGGAGAGAGGAAACACCATATATTTT. Translated, it gives CSASRGERGNTIYF. This chain connects TRBV20-1 to TRBJ1-3; D possibly corresponds to TRBD1 (5 bases). The CDR3 is 14 residues long. Trimming pared 3 bases from V and 4 bases from J, leaving 13 bases between. Germline V lookup: CDR1 DFQATT, CDR2 SNEGSKA (reference sequence).

This clone was counted once. The chain has TRBV5-5 and TRBJ2-7; D not certain. From germline, CDR1 is SGHKS and CDR2 YYEKEE (reference sequence). The CDR3 sequence is 11 residues long. V was trimmed by 1 base and J by 5 bases, leaving 4 bases between them. The DNA for the CDR3 is TGTGCCAGCAGCTTGACCCACGAGCAGTACTTC. Its protein is CASSLTHEQYF.

Concerning this clone: Other DNA sequences in this specimen translate into the identical CDR3. The chain combines TRBV20-1 with TRBJ2-5; D remains unclear. The V and J ends lost 2 bases and 5 bases respectively, with 3 bases between them. Germline lookup yields CDR1 DFQATT and CDR2 SNEGSKA (reference sequence). The CDR3 covers 10 residues. CDR3 region: CSARRETQYF. The CDR3 nucleotides read TGCAGTGCTAGACGGGAGACCCAGTACTTC.

This rearrangement joins TRBV5-1 to TRBJ2-7; D could derive from TRBD1 or TRBD2 (5 bases each). V lost 0 bases and J lost 2, with 15 bases in between. CDR1 SGHRS and CDR2 YFSETQ come from the germline V gene. The CDR3 consists of 16 residues. The CDR3 sequence is CASSLAALGDPYEQYF. CDR3 bases: TGCGCCAGCAGCTTGGCCGCGCTGGGGGACCCCTACGAGCAGTACTTC.

The chain carries TRBV5-1 and TRBJ2-5, with TRBD2 identical over 10 bases. Per the germline V gene, CDR1 is SGHRS and CDR2 is YFSETQ. V lost 7 bases, J lost 1 base, and 7 bases stayed unmatched. The CDR3 extends over 15 amino acids. The CDR3 is CASGLGTSAQETQYF. The CDR3 DNA sequence: TGCGCCAGCGGCCTCGGGACTAGCGCCCAAGAGACCCAGTACTTC.

Here the CDR3 DNA reads TGTGCCAGCAGTCGCCTACAGGGAATGAACACTGAAGCTTTCTTT. This encodes CASSRLQGMNTEAFF. The chain couples TRBV28 to TRBJ1-1; weak D call: TRBD1 (6 bases). Germline V gene sequence: CDR1 MDHEN, CDR2 SYDVKM. The CDR3 runs 15 residues. Trimming shortened V by 5 bases and J by 0 bases, and 13 bases separated the two germline ends.

Written as DNA, the CDR3 is TGCGCCAGCAGCTTGGGGACTCCCACAGATACGCAGTATTTT. This codes for CASSLGTPTDTQYF. The genes are TRBV5-1 and TRBJ2-3; possible D gene TRBD2, 5 bases. The V end was cut by 0 bases, the J end by 2 bases, with 7 bases between. Germline CDR1 and CDR2: SGHRS and YFSETQ. The CDR3 has 14 amino acids.

The chain joins TRBV6-5 to TRBJ1-1, with TRBD1 as a possible D gene (6 bases). Germline V gene sequence: CDR1 MNHEY, CDR2 SVGAGI. The germline V and J ends were trimmed by 7 bases and 11 bases, with 17 bases remaining between them. The CDR3 is made up of 12 amino acids. The DNA of the CDR3 is TGTGCCAGCATAGTCCCGGGGGGGCACGCTTTCTTT. Translation gives CASIVPGGHAFF.

The genes are TRBV3-1 (or the pseudogene TRBV3-2) and TRBJ1-2, with no clear D. The CDR3 sequence is 13 residues long. From germline, CDR1 is LGHDT and CDR2 YNNKEL (reference sequence). Trimming removed 0 bases at V and 6 bases at J, with 8 bases between. The CDR3 region has the DNA TGTGCCAGCAGCCAAGACGGCGGGAATGGCTACACCTTC. Its protein is CASSQDGGNGYTF.

The chain recombines TRBV29-1 with TRBJ2-7; 7 bases map to TRBD2. CDR1 SQVTM and CDR2 ANQGSEA come from the germline V gene. CDR3 length: 13 residues. The trim removed 4 bases at V and 5 bases at J, leaving 8 bases unmatched. CDR3 loop: CSVAGGEANEQYF. The CDR3 DNA is TGCAGCGTTGCGGGGGGAGAAGCTAACGAGCAGTACTTC.

This chain joins TRBV4-1 and TRBJ2-3; D perhaps matches TRBD2 (6 bases). The CDR3 contains 19 residues. Germline assignment: CDR1 MGHRA and CDR2 YSYEKL. Trimming left V 1 base short and J 0 bases short, with 20 bases between. The CDR3 protein is CASSQGSVVSGDSTDTQYF. The CDR3 coding sequence is TGCGCCAGCAGCCAAGGGTCTGTTGTTAGCGGAGATAGCACAGATACGCAGTATTTT.

This CDR3 is CASSLGTGWAEQYF. CDR3 coding DNA: TGTGCCAGCAGCTTGGGGACAGGGTGGGCCGAGCAGTACTTC. The rearrangement joins TRBV5-6 to TRBJ2-7; 8 bases match TRBD1. Trimming cost V 0 bases and J 6 bases; bases outside gene matches: 5. The CDR3 sequence is 14 residues long. Germline V gene sequence: CDR1 SGHDT, CDR2 YYEEEE.

V gene TRBV15 combines with J gene TRBJ2-1, with D possibly being TRBD2 (6 bases). This CDR3 spans 17 amino acids. The V gene's germline CDR1 is LNHNV and CDR2 YYDKDF (reference sequence). The ends were cut back, 0 bases at V and 0 bases at J, with 12 bases in the middle. The chain's CDR3 is CATSRDLATRSYNEQFF. CDR3 nucleotide sequence: TGTGCCACCAGCAGAGACCTAGCGACCCGCTCCTACAATGAGCAGTTCTTC.

This clone occurred once. V is TRBV6-1 and J is TRBJ2-3; D gene unclear. The germline V gene has CDR1 MNHNS and CDR2 SASEGT. Trimming took off 2 bases at V and 1 base at J, with 7 bases between the two ends. The CDR3 is made up of 14 amino acids. In nucleotides, the CDR3 is TGTGCCAGCAGTGAATTTGCCCGCACAGATACGCAGTATTTT. Protein: CASSEFARTDTQYF.

The chain joins TRBV27 to TRBJ2-7, with 8 bases that match TRBD2. The CDR3 totals 14 residues. Germline CDR1 reads MNHEY; CDR2 reads SMNVEV (reference sequence). V was pared by 5 bases and J by 5 bases, with 8 bases of the junction left unmatched. The CDR3 protein is CASSPRSGRNEQYF. In DNA, the CDR3 is TGTGCCAGCAGTCCACGAAGCGGGAGAAACGAGCAGTACTTC.

This chain uses TRBV9 with TRBJ2-1; D could derive from TRBD1 or TRBD2 (5 bases each). The germline V gene encodes CDR1 SGDLS and CDR2 YYNGEE. V was shortened by 0 bases and J by 3 bases, with 10 bases between the two germline ends. This CDR3 has 15 amino acids. CDR3 sequence reads: CASSVVGDRYNEQFF. Written as DNA, the CDR3 is TGTGCCAGCAGCGTAGTTGGGGACCGCTACAATGAGCAGTTCTTC.

This rearrangement joins TRBV27 to TRBJ2-2; unclear D gene. CDR3 size: 15 residues. Per the germline V gene, CDR1 is MNHEY and CDR2 is SMNVEV (reference sequence). V lost 6 bases and J lost 6, with 17 bases in between. CDR3 loop: CASSTAPLGPGELFF. In DNA form, the CDR3 reads TGTGCCAGCAGCACCGCACCTCTAGGCCCCGGGGAGCTGTTTTTT.

The chain carries TRBV4-1 and TRBJ2-6; tentative D call: TRBD1 (5 bases). The CDR3 is 17 residues long. CDR1 and CDR2 from the germline V gene are MGHRA and YSYEKL. Trimming shortened V by 1 base and J by 3 bases, and 13 bases separated the two germline ends. CDR3 DNA sequence: TGCGCCAGCAGCCAAGGGTCAGGGCGCGGTGGGGCCAACGTCCTGACTTTC. Translated, it gives CASSQGSGRGGANVLTF.

The V gene is TRBV11-2, the J gene TRBJ1-4; no clear D gene. Germline V lookup: CDR1 SGHAT, CDR2 FQNNGV. Trimming removed 5 bases from V and 8 bases from J, with 12 bases in between. This CDR3 is 13 amino acids long. CDR3 loop: CASSRSGPEKLFF. The CDR3 region has the DNA TGTGCCAGCAGCCGTTCGGGCCCGGAAAAACTGTTTTTT.